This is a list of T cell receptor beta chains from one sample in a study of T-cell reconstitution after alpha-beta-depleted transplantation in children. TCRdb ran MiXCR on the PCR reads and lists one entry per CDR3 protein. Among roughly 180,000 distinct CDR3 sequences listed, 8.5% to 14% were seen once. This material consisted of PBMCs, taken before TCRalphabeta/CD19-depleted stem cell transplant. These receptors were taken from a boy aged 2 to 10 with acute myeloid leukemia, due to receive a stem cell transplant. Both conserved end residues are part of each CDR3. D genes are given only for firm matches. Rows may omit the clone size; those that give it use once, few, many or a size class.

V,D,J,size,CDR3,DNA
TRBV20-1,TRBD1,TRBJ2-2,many,CSASNGVRQGVAGELFF,TGCAGTGCCAGTAACGGGGTGCGACAGGGAGTTGCCGGGGAGCTGTTTTTT
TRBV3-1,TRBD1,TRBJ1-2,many,CASSLPGQDHGYTF,TGTGCCAGCAGCCTCCCGGGACAGGACCATGGCTACACCTTC
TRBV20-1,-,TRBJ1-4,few,CSAAHRVNEKLFF,TGCAGTGCTGCTCACAGGGTTAATGAAAAACTGTTTTTT
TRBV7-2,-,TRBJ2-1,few,CASSLVIGSDEQFF,TGTGCCAGCAGCTTGGTGATAGGGTCGGATGAGCAGTTCTTC
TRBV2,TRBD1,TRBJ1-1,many,CASSTSGTGKITEAFF,TGTGCCAGCAGCACATCCGGGACAGGGAAGATAACTGAAGCTTTCTTT
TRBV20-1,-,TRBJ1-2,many,CSASDRTNYGYTF,TGCAGTGCTAGCGACAGGACTAACTATGGCTACACCTTC
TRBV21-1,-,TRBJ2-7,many,CASSNPPSGMEREQYF,TGTGCCAGCAGCAATCCTCCAAGCGGGATGGAGAGGGAGCAGTACTTC
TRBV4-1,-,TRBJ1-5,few,CASSYARGSNQPQHF,TGCGCCAGCAGTTATGCGCGTGGAAGCAATCAGCCCCAGCATTTT
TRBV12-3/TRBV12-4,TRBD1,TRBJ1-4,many,CASSTTGQGKLFF,TGTGCCAGCAGTACGACAGGGCAGGGAAAACTGTTTTTT
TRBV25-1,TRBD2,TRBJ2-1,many,CASLPSGSFIEQFF,TGTGCCAGCCTACCTAGCGGGAGCTTCATTGAGCAGTTCTTC
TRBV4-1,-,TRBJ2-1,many,CASSPLGVEQFF,TGCGCCAGCAGCCCCTTAGGGGTTGAGCAGTTCTTC
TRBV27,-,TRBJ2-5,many,CARGYQETQYF,TGTGCCAGGGGGTACCAAGAGACCCAGTACTTC
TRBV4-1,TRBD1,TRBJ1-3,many,CASSQGQGGSGNTIYF,TGCGCCAGCAGCCAGGGACAGGGAGGCTCTGGAAACACCATATATTTT
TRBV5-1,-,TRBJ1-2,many,CASSPTGPLVGYTF,TGCGCCAGCAGCCCGACGGGACCTCTGGTTGGCTACACCTTC
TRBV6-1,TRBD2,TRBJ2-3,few,CASSEVLAGGRDTQYF,TGTGCCAGCAGTGAAGTACTAGCGGGAGGGCGAGATACGCAGTATTTT
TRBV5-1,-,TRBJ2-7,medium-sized,CASSLEGSQGRYF,TGCGCCAGCAGCTTGGAAGGCAGCCAAGGTCGGTACTTC
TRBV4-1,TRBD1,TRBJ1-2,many,CASRTGQGGSSNYGYTF,TGCGCCAGCAGGACGGGACAGGGCGGCTCGTCTAACTATGGCTACACCTTC
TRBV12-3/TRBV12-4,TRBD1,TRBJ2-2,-,CASHRGPGELFF,TGTGCCAGCCACAGGGGCCCCGGGGAGCTGTTTTTT
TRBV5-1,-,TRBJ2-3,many,CASSLDRVRTDTQYF,TGCGCCAGCAGCTTGGACCGGGTCCGCACAGATACGCAGTATTTT
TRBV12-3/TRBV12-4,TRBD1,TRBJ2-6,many,CASSLAGTGKIGANVLTF,TGTGCCAGCAGTTTAGCTGGGACAGGGAAGATTGGGGCCAACGTCCTGACTTTC
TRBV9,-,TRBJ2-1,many,CASSVGGDSYNEQFF,TGTGCCAGCAGCGTAGGAGGCGACTCCTACAATGAGCAGTTCTTC
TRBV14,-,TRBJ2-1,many,CASSLGSPSYNEQFF,TGTGCCAGCAGCCTGGGGAGTCCCTCCTACAATGAGCAGTTCTTC
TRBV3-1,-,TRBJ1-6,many,CASSPSGTVNSPLHF,TGTGCCAGCAGCCCGTCGGGGACGGTAAATTCACCCCTCCACTTT
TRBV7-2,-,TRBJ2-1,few,CASSSFATPYNEQFF,TGTGCCAGCAGCTCATTCGCGACACCGTACAATGAGCAGTTCTTC
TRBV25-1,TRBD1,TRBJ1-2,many,CASSDRGQGDGYTF,TGTGCCAGCAGTGATCGGGGACAGGGTGATGGCTACACCTTC
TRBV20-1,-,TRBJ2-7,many,CSASPSQQYF,TGCAGTGCTAGTCCCAGCCAGCAGTACTTC
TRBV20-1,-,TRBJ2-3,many,CSAIAEGPTDTQYF,TGCAGTGCTATCGCGGAGGGCCCGACAGATACGCAGTATTTT
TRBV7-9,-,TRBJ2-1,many,CASSGRVKYNEQFF,TGTGCCAGCAGCGGCAGGGTCAAGTACAATGAGCAGTTCTTC
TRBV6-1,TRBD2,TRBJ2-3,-,CASSRGLAGNTDTQYF,TGTGCCAGCAGTCGGGGACTAGCGGGCAACACAGATACGCAGTATTTT
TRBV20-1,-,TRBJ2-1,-,CCARVLWDRNYNEQFF,TGCTGTGCTAGAGTCCTTTGGGATCGGAATTACAATGAGCAGTTCTTC
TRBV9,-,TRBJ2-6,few,CASSVGLGPGANVLTF,TGTGCCAGCAGCGTAGGGTTGGGGCCTGGGGCCAACGTCCTGACTTTC
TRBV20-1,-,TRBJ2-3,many,CSASMTPDTQYF,TGCAGTGCTAGCATGACCCCAGATACGCAGTATTTT
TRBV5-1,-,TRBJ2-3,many,CASSLSLDTQYF,TGCGCCAGCAGCTTGTCCCTGGATACGCAGTATTTT
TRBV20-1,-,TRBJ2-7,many,CSARDLLTTYEQYF,TGCAGTGCTAGAGATTTACTTACCACCTACGAGCAGTACTTC
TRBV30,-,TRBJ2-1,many,CAWSLADNEQFF,TGTGCCTGGAGTCTAGCCGACAATGAGCAGTTCTTC
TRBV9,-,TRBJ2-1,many,CASSMPFGGWGNNEQFF,TGTGCCAGCAGCATGCCATTCGGGGGATGGGGTAACAATGAGCAGTTCTTC
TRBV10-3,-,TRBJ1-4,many,CAISDRATNEKLFF,TGTGCCATCAGTGACAGGGCAACTAATGAAAAACTGTTTTTT
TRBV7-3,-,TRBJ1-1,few,CASSLSGRPNTEAFF,TGTGCCAGCAGCTTATCTGGCAGACCGAACACTGAAGCTTTCTTT
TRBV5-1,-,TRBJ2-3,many,CASSPILGDTQYF,TGCGCCAGCAGTCCCATACTAGGGGATACGCAGTATTTT
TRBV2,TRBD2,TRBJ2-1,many,CATLRLAGESIAYNEQFF,TGTGCCACCCTTCGACTAGCGGGAGAGAGTATCGCCTACAATGAGCAGTTCTTC
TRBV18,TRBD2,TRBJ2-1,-,CASSPPGRASYNEQFF,TGTGCCAGCTCCCCACCGGGGAGGGCCTCCTACAATGAGCAGTTCTTC
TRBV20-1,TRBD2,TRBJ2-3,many,CSAPNPSGGTDTQYF,TGCAGTGCCCCCAATCCTAGCGGGGGGACAGATACGCAGTATTTT
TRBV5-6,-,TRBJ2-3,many,CASRAGRDTQYF,TGTGCCAGCAGGGCCGGGAGAGATACGCAGTATTTT
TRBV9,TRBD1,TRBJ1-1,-,CASSVAGQGNTEAFF,TGTGCCAGCAGCGTAGCGGGACAGGGGAACACTGAAGCTTTCTTT
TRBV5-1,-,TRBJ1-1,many,CASRTGGADTEAFF,TGCGCCAGCCGAACGGGGGGCGCCGACACTGAAGCTTTCTTT
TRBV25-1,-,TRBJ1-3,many,CASSEDAGRLFKTGNTIYF,TGTGCCAGCAGTGAAGATGCAGGGAGACTATTCAAGACGGGAAACACCATATATTTT
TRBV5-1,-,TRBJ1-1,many,CASSFATGNTEAFF,TGCGCCAGCAGCTTCGCCACGGGGAACACTGAAGCTTTCTTT
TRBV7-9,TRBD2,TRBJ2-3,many,CASSTGTTRHTQYF,TGTGCCAGCAGCACCGGGACTACCCGACATACGCAGTATTTT
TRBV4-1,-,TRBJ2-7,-,CASSQDTDSPDYEQYF,TGCGCCAGCAGCCAAGATACGGACAGCCCTGACTACGAGCAGTACTTC
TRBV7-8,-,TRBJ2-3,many,CASSMIRSLITDTQYF,TGTGCCAGCAGCATGATCAGGAGTCTAATCACAGATACGCAGTATTTT
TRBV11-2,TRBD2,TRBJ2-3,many,CASSPSETSRLVYTDTQYF,TGTGCCAGCAGTCCTTCTGAGACTAGCCGGCTCGTGTACACAGATACGCAGTATTTT
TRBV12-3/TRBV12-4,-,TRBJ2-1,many,CASSSEGEQFF,TGTGCCAGCAGTTCGGAAGGTGAGCAGTTCTTC
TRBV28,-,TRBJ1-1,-,CASRGFANTEAFF,TGTGCCAGCAGGGGTTTCGCGAACACTGAAGCTTTCTTT
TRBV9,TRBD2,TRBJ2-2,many,CASSVGLAGAIGELFF,TGTGCCAGCAGCGTAGGACTAGCGGGAGCGATCGGGGAGCTGTTTTTT
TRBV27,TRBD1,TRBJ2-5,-,CASSAVRGETQYF,TGTGCCAGCAGTGCAGTCAGGGGGGAGACCCAGTACTTC
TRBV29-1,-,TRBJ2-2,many,CSAVGPIGELFF,TGCAGCGCCGTGGGACCGATCGGGGAGCTGTTTTTT
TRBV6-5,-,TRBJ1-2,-,CASRGGGHYGYTF,TGTGCCAGCAGGGGGGGGGGTCACTATGGCTACACCTTC
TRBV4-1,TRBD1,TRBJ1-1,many,CASSQEQGGNTEAFF,TGCGCCAGCAGCCAGGAACAGGGGGGAAACACTGAAGCTTTCTTT
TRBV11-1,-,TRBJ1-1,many,CASSLTNLDGEAFF,TGTGCCAGCAGCTTAACAAACTTGGACGGTGAAGCTTTCTTT
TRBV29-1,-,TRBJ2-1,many,CSGGTSSYSHNEQFF,TGCAGCGGAGGGACATCCTCCTATAGCCACAATGAGCAGTTCTTC